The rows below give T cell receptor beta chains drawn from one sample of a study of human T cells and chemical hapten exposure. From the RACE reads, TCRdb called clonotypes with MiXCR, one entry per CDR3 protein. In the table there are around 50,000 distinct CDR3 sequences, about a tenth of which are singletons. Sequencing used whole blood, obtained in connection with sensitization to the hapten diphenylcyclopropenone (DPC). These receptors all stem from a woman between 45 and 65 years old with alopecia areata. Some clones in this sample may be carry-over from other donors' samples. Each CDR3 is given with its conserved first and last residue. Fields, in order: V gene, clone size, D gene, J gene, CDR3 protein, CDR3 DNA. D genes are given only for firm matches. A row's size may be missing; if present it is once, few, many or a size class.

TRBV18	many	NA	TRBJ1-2	CASSPGQGGYGYTF	TGTGCCAGCTCACCTGGACAAGGCGGATATGGCTACACCTTC
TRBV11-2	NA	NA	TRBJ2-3	CASSLSGPDTQYF	TGTGCCAGCAGCTTATCCGGTCCAGATACGCAGTATTTT
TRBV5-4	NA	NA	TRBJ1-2	CASSLKAVTEYGYTF	TGTGCCAGCAGCTTGAAGGCTGTCACGGAATATGGCTACACCTTC
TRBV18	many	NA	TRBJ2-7	CASSPFGGTSSYEQYF	TGTGCCAGCTCACCATTTGGGGGAACTAGCTCCTACGAGCAGTACTTC
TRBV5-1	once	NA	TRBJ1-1	CASSLSAVTGFTEAFF	TGCGCCAGCAGCTTGTCCGCCGTCACAGGGTTCACTGAAGCTTTCTTT
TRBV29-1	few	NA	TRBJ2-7	CSAGVYEQYF	TGCAGCGCTGGGGTGTACGAGCAGTACTTC
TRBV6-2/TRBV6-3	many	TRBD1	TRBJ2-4	CASSGDRGRNIQYF	TGTGCCAGCAGCGGGGACAGGGGGCGAAACATTCAGTACTTC
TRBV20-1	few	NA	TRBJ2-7	CSASPSHGTFAYEQYF	TGCAGTGCTTCGCCCTCCCACGGGACCTTTGCCTACGAGCAGTACTTC
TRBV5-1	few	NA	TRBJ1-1	CASSYGHVNTEAFF	TGCGCCAGCAGTTACGGACACGTGAACACTGAAGCTTTCTTT
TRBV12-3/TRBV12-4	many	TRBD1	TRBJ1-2	CASSLASGQDGYTF	TGTGCCAGCAGTTTAGCGTCGGGACAGGATGGCTACACCTTC
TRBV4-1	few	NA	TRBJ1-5	CASSQDRGSQPQHF	TGCGCCAGCAGCCAAGACAGGGGTAGTCAGCCCCAGCATTTT
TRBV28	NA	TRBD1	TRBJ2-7	CASRIGTGSYEQYF	TGTGCCAGCAGAATCGGGACAGGGAGCTACGAGCAGTACTTC
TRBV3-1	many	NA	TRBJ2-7	CASSQSTVRHEQYF	TGTGCCAGCAGCCAGAGTACAGTGAGGCACGAGCAGTACTTC
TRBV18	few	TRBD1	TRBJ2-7	CASSQTGDKSYEQYF	TGTGCCAGCTCACAGACAGGGGACAAATCCTACGAGCAGTACTTC
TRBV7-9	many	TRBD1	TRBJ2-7	CASSMGQDLPYEQYF	TGTGCCAGCAGCATGGGACAGGACTTGCCCTACGAGCAGTACTTC
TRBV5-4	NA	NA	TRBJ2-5	CASSGTGKETQYF	TGTGCCAGCAGCGGCACAGGGAAAGAGACCCAGTACTTC
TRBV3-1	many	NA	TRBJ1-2	CASSQDAGYGGYTF	TGTGCCAGCAGCCAAGATGCTGGGTATGGCGGCTACACCTTC
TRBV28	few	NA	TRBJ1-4	CASNPDRDGEKLFF	TGTGCCAGCAACCCTGACAGAGACGGCGAAAAACTGTTTTTT
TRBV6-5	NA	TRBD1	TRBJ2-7	CASSYTALGQSYEQYF	TGTGCCAGCAGTTATACTGCATTGGGACAGTCTTACGAGCAGTACTTC
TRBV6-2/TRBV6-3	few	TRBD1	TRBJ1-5	CASRGTGEGGNQPQHF	TGTGCCAGCAGGGGGACAGGGGAAGGGGGCAATCAGCCCCAGCATTTT
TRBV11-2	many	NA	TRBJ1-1	CASSLSLGNTEAFF	TGTGCCAGCAGCTTAAGTCTCGGGAACACTGAAGCTTTCTTT
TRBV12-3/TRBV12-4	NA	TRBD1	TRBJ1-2	CASSEARQGTYGYTF	TGTGCCAGCAGCGAAGCGAGACAGGGGACCTATGGCTACACCTTC
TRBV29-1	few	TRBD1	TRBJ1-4	CSVSTGRGEKLFF	TGCAGCGTTTCGACAGGGCGGGGTGAAAAACTGTTTTTT
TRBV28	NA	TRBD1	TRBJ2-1	CASSFTGGAGNEQFF	TGTGCCAGCAGTTTTACAGGGGGCGCGGGCAATGAGCAGTTCTTC
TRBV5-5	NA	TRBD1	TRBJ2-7	CASSSRDRPYDEQYF	TGTGCCAGCAGCTCCCGGGACAGACCTTACGATGAGCAGTACTTC
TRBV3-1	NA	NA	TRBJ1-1	CASSYEIAFF	TGTGCCAGCAGCTACGAGATAGCTTTCTTT
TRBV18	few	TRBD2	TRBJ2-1	CASSTGLAGEHNEQFF	TGTGCCAGCTCTACCGGATTGGCGGGGGAACACAATGAGCAGTTCTTC
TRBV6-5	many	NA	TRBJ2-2	CASWDQNTGELFF	TGTGCCAGCTGGGACCAGAACACCGGGGAGCTGTTTTTT
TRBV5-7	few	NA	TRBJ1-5	CASSLGADVINQPQHF	TGTGCCAGCAGCCTGGGGGCGGACGTGATCAATCAGCCCCAGCATTTT
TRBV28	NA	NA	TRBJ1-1	CASSLFNLEAFF	TGTGCCAGCAGTTTATTTAACCTCGAAGCTTTCTTT
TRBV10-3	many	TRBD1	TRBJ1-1	CAISESSGQGMNTEAFF	TGTGCCATCAGTGAGTCGTCTGGACAGGGGATGAACACTGAAGCTTTCTTT
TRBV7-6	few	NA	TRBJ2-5	CASSPTVRTAQETQYF	TGTGCCAGCAGCCCTACAGTGAGGACAGCCCAAGAGACCCAGTACTTC
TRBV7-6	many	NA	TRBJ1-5	CASSLGQGVGNQPQHF	TGTGCCAGCAGCTTGGGGCAGGGTGTTGGCAATCAGCCCCAGCATTTT
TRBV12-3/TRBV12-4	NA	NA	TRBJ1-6	CASSTDSNNSPLHF	TGTGCCAGCAGCACGGACAGCAATAATTCACCCCTCCACTTT
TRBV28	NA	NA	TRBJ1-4	CASSVGDLNEKLFF	TGTGCCAGCAGCGTGGGGGATCTTAATGAAAAACTGTTTTTT
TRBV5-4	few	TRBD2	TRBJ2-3	CASSPGGISTDTQYF	TGTGCCAGCAGCCCGGGGGGGATATCCACAGATACGCAGTATTTT
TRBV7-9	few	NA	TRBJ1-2	CASSSQSDYGYTF	TGTGCCAGCAGCTCCCAGTCGGACTATGGCTACACCTTC
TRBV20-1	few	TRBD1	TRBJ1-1	CSASTGTGFVNTEAFF	TGCAGTGCTAGTACTGGGACAGGGTTCGTCAACACTGAAGCTTTCTTT
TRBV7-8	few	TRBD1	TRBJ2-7	CASSRVDREPYEQYF	TGTGCCAGCAGCAGAGTGGACAGGGAACCCTACGAGCAGTACTTC
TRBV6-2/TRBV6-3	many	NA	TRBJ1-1	CASRYPSEAFF	TGTGCCAGCAGGTACCCATCTGAAGCTTTCTTT
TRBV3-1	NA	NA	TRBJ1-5	CASSQDAGFQPQHF	TGTGCCAGCAGCCAAGATGCCGGGTTTCAGCCCCAGCATTTT
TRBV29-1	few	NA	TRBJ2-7	CSVETLEGLNEQYF	TGCAGCGTTGAAACGTTGGAGGGGTTGAACGAGCAGTACTTC
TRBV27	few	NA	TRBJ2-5	CASSPTRGPSRPQETQYF	TGTGCCAGCAGCCCTACCAGGGGTCCCTCCAGACCCCAAGAGACCCAGTACTTC
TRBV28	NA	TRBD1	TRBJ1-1	CASSKDRVAFF	TGTGCCAGCAGCAAAGACAGGGTAGCTTTCTTT
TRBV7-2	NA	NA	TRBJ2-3	CASSWPGDTQYF	TGTGCCAGCAGCTGGCCGGGAGATACGCAGTATTTT
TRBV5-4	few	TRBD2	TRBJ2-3	CASSAAWTSGSTDTQYF	TGTGCCAGCAGCGCCGCCTGGACTAGCGGCAGCACAGATACGCAGTATTTT
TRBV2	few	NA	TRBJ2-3	CASGIMGQGTDTQYF	TGTGCCAGCGGAATCATGGGGCAAGGCACAGATACGCAGTATTTT
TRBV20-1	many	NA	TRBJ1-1	CSAPVPRGGWEAFF	TGCAGTGCCCCCGTTCCGCGGGGGGGGTGGGAAGCTTTCTTT
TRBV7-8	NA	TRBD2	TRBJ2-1	CASSFIAGGLNEQFF	TGTGCCAGCAGCTTCATAGCGGGAGGGCTGAATGAGCAGTTCTTC
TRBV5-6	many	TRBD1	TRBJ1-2	CASSLTGDHRYGYTF	TGTGCCAGCAGCCTTACAGGGGACCACCGCTATGGCTACACCTTC
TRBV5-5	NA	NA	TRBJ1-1	CASSPLDRNTEAFF	TGTGCCAGCAGCCCCCTGGACAGGAACACTGAAGCTTTCTTT
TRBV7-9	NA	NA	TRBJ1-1	CASSLLQGNTEAFF	TGTGCCAGCAGCTTGCTACAGGGAAACACTGAAGCTTTCTTT